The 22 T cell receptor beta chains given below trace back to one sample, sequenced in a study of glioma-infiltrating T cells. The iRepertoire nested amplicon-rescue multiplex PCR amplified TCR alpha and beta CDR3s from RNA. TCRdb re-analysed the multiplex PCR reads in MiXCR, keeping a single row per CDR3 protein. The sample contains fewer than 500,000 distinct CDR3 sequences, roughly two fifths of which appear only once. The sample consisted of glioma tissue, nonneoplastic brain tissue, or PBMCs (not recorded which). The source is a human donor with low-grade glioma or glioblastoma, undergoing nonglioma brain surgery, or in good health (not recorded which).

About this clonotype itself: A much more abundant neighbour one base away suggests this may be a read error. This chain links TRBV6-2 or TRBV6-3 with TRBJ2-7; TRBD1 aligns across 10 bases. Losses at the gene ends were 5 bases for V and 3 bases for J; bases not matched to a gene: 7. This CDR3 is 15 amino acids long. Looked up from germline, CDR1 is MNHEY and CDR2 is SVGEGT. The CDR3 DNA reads TGTGCCAGCAGTAAAGGACAGGGGGATAACTACGAGCAGTACTTC. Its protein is CASSKGQGDNYEQYF.

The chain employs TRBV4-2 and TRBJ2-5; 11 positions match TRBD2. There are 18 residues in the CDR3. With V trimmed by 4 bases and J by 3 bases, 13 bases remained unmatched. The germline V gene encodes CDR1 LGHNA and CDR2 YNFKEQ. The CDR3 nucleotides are TGTGCCAGCAGCCCCAGACTAGCGGGAACCGTATTGGAAGAGACCCAGTACTTC. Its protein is CASSPRLAGTVLEETQYF.

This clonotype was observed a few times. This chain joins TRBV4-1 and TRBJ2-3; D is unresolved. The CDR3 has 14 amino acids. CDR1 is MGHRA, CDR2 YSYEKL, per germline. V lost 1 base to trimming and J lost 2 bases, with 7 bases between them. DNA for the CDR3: TGCGCCAGCAGCCAAGTTGGGGTCACAGATACGCAGTATTTT. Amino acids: CASSQVGVTDTQYF.

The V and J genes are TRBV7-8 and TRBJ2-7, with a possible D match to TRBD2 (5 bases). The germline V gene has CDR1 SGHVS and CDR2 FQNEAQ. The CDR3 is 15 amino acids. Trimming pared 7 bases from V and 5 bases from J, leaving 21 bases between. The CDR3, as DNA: TGTGCCAGCAACGCCGTGGAGGCGGGCCGCCACGAGCAGTACTTC. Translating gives CASNAVEAGRHEQYF.

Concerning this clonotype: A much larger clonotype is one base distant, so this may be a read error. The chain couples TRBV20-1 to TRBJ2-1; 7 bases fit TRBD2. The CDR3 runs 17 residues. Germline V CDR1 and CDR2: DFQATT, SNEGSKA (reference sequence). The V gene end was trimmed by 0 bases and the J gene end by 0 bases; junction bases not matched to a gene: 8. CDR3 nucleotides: TGCAGTGCTAGAGACCCTAGCGGAAAGAGCTCCTACAATGAGCAGTTCTTC. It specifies CSARDPSGKSSYNEQFF.

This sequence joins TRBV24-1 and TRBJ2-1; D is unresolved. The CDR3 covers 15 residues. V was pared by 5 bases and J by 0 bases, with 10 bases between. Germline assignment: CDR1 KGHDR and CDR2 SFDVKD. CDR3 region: CATSAWGSSYNEQFF. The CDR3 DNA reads TGTGCCACCAGTGCTTGGGGAAGCTCCTACAATGAGCAGTTCTTC.

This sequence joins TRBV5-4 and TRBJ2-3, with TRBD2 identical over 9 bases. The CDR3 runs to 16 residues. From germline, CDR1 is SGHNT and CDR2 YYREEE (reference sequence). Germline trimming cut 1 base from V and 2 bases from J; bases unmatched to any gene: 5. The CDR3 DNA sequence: TGTGCCAGCAGCTTGTTTAGCGGGAGCCTCACAGATACGCAGTATTTT. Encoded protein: CASSLFSGSLTDTQYF.

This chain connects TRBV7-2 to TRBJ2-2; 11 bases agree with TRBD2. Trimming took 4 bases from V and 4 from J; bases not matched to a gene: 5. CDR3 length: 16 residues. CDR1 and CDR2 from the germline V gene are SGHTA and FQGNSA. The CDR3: CASSSTSGSGTGELFF. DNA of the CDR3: TGTGCCAGCAGCTCAACTAGCGGGAGTGGCACCGGGGAGCTGTTTTTT. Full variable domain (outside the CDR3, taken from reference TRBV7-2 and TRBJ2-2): GAGVSQSPSNKVTEKGKDVELRCDPISGHTALYWYRQSLGQGLEFLIYFQGNSAPDKSGLPSDRFSAERTGGSVSTLTIQRTQQEDSAVYLCASSSTSGSGTGELFFGEGSRLTVL.

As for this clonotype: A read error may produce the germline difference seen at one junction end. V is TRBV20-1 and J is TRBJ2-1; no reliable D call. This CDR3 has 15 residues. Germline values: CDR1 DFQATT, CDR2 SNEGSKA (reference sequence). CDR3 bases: TGCAGTGCCAAGGAGTGGGTGAGCTCCTACAATGAGCAGACCTTC. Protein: CSAKEWVSSYNEQTF.

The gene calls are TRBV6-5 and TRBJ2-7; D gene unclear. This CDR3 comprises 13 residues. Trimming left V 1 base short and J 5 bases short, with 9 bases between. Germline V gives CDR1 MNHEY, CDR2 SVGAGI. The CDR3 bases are TGTGCCAGCAGTTACTGGTTAGCTCACGAGCAGTACTTC. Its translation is CASSYWLAHEQYF.

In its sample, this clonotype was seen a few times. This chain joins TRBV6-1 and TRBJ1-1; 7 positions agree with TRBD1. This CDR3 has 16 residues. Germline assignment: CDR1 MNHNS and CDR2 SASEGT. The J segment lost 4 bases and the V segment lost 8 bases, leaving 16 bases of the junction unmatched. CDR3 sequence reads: CASGGGLTGLGTEAFF. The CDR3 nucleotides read TGTGCCAGCGGGGGGGGATTGACAGGGCTAGGCACTGAAGCTTTCTTT.

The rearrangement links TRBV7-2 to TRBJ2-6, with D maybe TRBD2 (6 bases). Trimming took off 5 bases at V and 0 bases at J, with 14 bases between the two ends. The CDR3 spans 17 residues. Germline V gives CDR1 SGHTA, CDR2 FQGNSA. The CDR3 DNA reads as TGTGCCAGCAGCCAAATGGGGGGAGGCTCTGGGGCCAACGTCCTGACTTTC. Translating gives CASSQMGGGSGANVLTF.

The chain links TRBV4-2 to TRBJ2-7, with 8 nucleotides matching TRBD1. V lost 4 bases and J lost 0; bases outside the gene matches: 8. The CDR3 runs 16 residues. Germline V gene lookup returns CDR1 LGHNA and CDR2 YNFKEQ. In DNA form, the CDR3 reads TGTGCCAGCAGCCTTGACAGGGGCGCCCCCTCCTACGAGCAGTACTTC. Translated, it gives CASSLDRGAPSYEQYF.

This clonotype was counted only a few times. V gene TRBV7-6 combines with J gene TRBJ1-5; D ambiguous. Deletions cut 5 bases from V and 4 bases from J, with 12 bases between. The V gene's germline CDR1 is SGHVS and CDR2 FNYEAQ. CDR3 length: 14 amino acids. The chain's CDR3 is CASSPSSSNQPQHF. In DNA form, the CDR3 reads TGTGCCAGCAGCCCTTCGTCTAGTAATCAGCCCCAGCATTTT. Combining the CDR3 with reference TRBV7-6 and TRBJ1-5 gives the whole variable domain GAGVSQSPRYKVTKRGQDVALRCDPISGHVSLYWYRQALGQGPEFLTYFNYEAQQDKSGLPNDRFSAERPEGSISTLTIQRTEQRDSAMYRCASSPSSSNQPQHFGDGTRLSIL.

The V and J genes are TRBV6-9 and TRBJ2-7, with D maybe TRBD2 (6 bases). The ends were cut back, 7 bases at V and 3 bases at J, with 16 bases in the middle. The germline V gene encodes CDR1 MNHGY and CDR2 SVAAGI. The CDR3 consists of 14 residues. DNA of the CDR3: TGTGCCAGCATTATGGTGGCGGGGATCTACGAGCAGTACTTC. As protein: CASIMVAGIYEQYF.

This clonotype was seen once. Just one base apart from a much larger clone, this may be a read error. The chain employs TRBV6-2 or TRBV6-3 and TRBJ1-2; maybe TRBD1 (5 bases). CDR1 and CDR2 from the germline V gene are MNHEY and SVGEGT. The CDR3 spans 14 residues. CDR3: CASSVSTANYGHTF. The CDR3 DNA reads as TGTGCCAGCAGTGTCTCGACAGCGAACTATGGCCACACCTTC.

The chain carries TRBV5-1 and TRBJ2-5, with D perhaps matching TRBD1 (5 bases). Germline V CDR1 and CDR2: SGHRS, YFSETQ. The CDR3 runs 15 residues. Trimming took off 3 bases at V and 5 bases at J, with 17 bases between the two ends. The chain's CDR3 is CASSWTSYELETQYF. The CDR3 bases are TGCGCCAGCAGCTGGACATCCTACGAGTTGGAGACCCAGTACTTC.

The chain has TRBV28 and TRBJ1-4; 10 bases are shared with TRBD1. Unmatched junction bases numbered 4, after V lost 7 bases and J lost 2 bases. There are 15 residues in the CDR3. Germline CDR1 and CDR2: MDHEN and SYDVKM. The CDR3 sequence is CASITTGGTNEKLFF. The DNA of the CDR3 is TGTGCCAGCATTACGACAGGGGGCACTAATGAAAAACTGTTTTTT.

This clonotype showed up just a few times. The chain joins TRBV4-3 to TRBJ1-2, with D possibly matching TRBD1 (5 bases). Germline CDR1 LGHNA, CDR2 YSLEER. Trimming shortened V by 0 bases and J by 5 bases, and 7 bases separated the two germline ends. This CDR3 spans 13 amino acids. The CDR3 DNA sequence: TGCGCCAGCAGCCAAGAGGGACGTTATGGCTACACCTTC. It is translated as CASSQEGRYGYTF.

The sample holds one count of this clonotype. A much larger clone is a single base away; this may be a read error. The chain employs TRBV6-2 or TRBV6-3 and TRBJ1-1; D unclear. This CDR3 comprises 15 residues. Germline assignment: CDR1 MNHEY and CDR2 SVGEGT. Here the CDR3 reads CASSYTGKRNTEALF. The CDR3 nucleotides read TGTGCCAGCAGCTACACGGGGAAACGGAACACTGAAGCTCTCTTT.

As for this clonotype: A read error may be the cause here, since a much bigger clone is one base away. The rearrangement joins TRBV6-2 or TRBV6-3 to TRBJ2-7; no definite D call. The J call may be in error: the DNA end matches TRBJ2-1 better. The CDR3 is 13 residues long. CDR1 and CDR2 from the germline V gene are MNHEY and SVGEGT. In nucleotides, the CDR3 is TGTGCCAGCATCACACCGGCTCCCAATGAGCAGTTCTTC. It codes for CASITPAPNEQFF.

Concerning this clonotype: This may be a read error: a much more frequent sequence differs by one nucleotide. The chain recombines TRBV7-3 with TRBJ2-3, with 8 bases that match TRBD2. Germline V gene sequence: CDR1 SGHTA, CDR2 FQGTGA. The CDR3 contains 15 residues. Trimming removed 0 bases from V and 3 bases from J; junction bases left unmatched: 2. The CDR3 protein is CASSLTSGMTDTQYF. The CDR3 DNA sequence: TGTGCCAGCAGCTTAACTAGCGGGATGACAGATACGCAGTATTTT.